This TCR beta chain was sequenced in a study of identical twins (dated by TCRdb to 2016 to 2017). About the investigation overall: To test whether fetal clonotypes persist, this study deep-sequenced TCR alpha and beta repertoires from monozygotic twins, from unrelated adults of various ages, and from cord blood. To rule out contamination, the twin experiments were replicated at different times with different library preparation protocols.

This clonotype has at least ten counts. What antigen it recognizes has not been identified. Base qualities were left out, and no much larger clone turns up one base away. All donors were healthy Caucasians. Three pairs of female monozygotic twins, all aged about 18 to 30 years, were included in the twin cohort. Miltenyi CD45RO+ enrichment and human naive T-cell isolation kits were used to isolate memory (CD45RO+) and naive T cells from PBMC. The germline V end is reduced by 6 bases and the J end by 1 base; junction bases left unmatched: 4. Its CDR3 holds 15 amino acids, cysteine through phenylalanine. Just the 45-base CDR3 DNA is kept, in frame starting at base 1. To prepare the library, 5' RACE was applied. Instrument on record: Illumina HiSeq 2000. Template switching introduced a universal primer binding site; the final cDNA contained a unique molecular identifier, enabling accurate counting of TCR cDNA molecules. First-strand cDNA for TCR alpha and beta chains was synthesized from specific primers in the conserved constant-segment region. To control for contamination, every cDNA library carried two barcodes: a SMART-Mk sample barcode plus Illumina barcodes. TruSeq adapter sequences, together with Illumina sample barcodes, were added in two successive PCR steps. The TCR alpha and beta cDNA libraries were sequenced on the Illumina HiSeq platform using custom primers. Per the original workflow: Raw reads were processed with MiGEC to extract unique molecular identifiers, and MiXCR was used to determine CDR3 positions. Recombination models were inferred per individual with the repgenHMM and IGoR tools using an EM algorithm. The analysis of shared clonotypes was done with the tcR package in R, with sharing normalized by the product of cloneset sizes. To study raw recombination without the effects of thymic and clonal selection, out-of-frame nonproductive sequences were analyzed. Through fastp at Q25 and MiXCR, TCRdb rebuilt clones from the public reads, retaining in-frame beta chains. Merged by CDR3 protein, the rows form single entries marked with the most common genes and DNA. The V and J calls and clone size are TCRdb's, not the authors'. The sample table shows about 280,000 distinct CDR3 sequences, and about 8.3% are seen once. Over 2% of the sample goes to the ten largest clones.

Points the paper makes about the study in general: In monozygotic twins, out-of-frame TCR alpha sharing was systematically underestimated by recombination models, although the models agreed with sharing between unrelated individuals. Compared with coincidental sharing between unrelated individuals, an excess of low generation-probability sequences was observed among out-of-frame TCR alpha sequences shared between twins. Zero-insertion analyses could be partly confounded by invariant T cells such as MAIT and iNKT, although diverse VJ usage argued against such confounding for most clonotypes. Abundant cord blood beta clonotypes had fewer insertions, young adult naive repertoires showed a similar but weaker trend, and memory repertoires showed no such trend. In beta out-of-frame sequences, excess twin sharing was weaker, because having fewer shared sequences lowered the signal-to-noise ratio. Because the same donors could not be followed over many years, conclusions were based on cross-sectional statistical analysis.

Separately, the same data were catalogued under a study of yellow fever vaccine responses in identical twins. The second publication reports: According to the authors, the vaccine-induced T cell response in identical twins seemed to be partly convergent and partly specific to each individual. In the study, vaccine-responding T cell clones were precisely tracked in identical twins.

The chain is encoded by TRBV12-3 or TRBV12-4 joined to TRBJ2-2; a stretch of 8 junction bases matches TRBD2. The sequenced material came from memory (CD45RO+) T cells sorted from blood. Explained via the paper, the cell subset or site label denotes: CD45RO+ enriched T cells. This sequence was found in a woman aged 18-30 years in good health. CDR3 region: CASSLSGMNTGELFF. The DNA sequence reads TGTGCCAGCAGCCTTAGCGGGATGAACACCGGGGAGCTGTTTTTT.